The clone carrying this T cell receptor (beta chain) has a handful of counts. Its antigen remains unidentified. This specimen comes from a study of T cells in Graves' hyperthyroidism and ophthalmopathy. Amplification yielded TCR beta CDR3 regions, with RNA transcripts as the source. Researchers ran a first-round RT-PCR on the TCR CDR3 using the HTBI primer set. TCRdb itself ran the multiplex PCR reads through MiXCR, one entry per CDR3 protein. This sample carries about 420,000 distinct CDR3 sequences, roughly an eighth of them seen once, and the ten largest clones take 5% to 6%. Hyperthyroidism patients were newly diagnosed, had disease duration under 2 months, and were aged 18 to 65 years. Out of approximately 9.9 ml of fresh peripheral blood came the PBMCs. This CDR3 is built from 16 residues. Germline CDR1 is SGHTA and CDR2 is FQGNSA. Trimming pared 1 base from V and 2 bases from J, leaving 14 bases between.

Study-wide results and limits: Among thyroid clonotypes expanded above 0.001, most also appeared in blood. The model identified upcoming ophthalmopathy a median about six months ahead of onset.

The chain links TRBV7-2 to TRBJ2-5, with D unclear. The sequenced sample was blood. The source of this sequence is a woman under 30 with Graves' hyperthyroidism. CDR3 residues: CASSLGIYLTQETQYF. The CDR3 region has the DNA TGTGCCAGCAGCTTAGGGATTTACCTAACACAAGAGACCCAGTACTTC.